The 30 T cell receptor beta chains below come from one sample, sequenced in a study of blood T cell repertoires in COVID-19. Sequencing was performed with immunoSEQ multiplex PCR; in TCRdb, only in-frame clones are kept and a portion is missing. Of about 59,000 clones listed, approximately 79% are singletons. What was sequenced was peripheral blood. Every receptor here comes from a woman between 70 and 85 years old with acute or convalescent COVID-19.

V usage is TRBV5-1 and J usage is TRBJ2-5, with TRBD2 matching over 9 bases. This CDR3 is built from 17 residues. Germline V gene data show CDR1 as SGHRS and CDR2 as YFSETQ. V lost 0 bases, J lost 5 bases, and 11 bases stayed unmatched. The CDR3 region is CASSLDPSQRGEETQYF. The CDR3 DNA reads TGCGCCAGCAGCTTGGATCCGTCGCAGCGGGGGGAGGAGACCCAGTACTTC.

This chain uses TRBV11-2 with TRBJ1-2; no clear D. The CDR3 runs 15 residues. The ends were cut back, 2 bases at V and 4 bases at J, with 14 bases in the middle. Germline V gives CDR1 SGHAT, CDR2 FQNNGV. CDR3 bases: TGTGCCAGCAGCTTATCAGGAGTGGAGGGCTATGGCTACACCTTC. It is translated as CASSLSGVEGYGYTF.

The chain recombines TRBV15 with TRBJ2-4; TRBD2 might be the D (6 bases). The CDR3 runs to 17 residues. V lost 0 bases and J lost 0, with 12 bases in between. Germline V gives CDR1 LNHNV, CDR2 YYDKDF (reference sequence). The CDR3 is CATSRDRGLLAKNIQYF. The CDR3, as DNA: TGTGCCACCAGCAGAGATAGGGGACTCTTAGCCAAAAACATTCAGTACTTC.

The chain recombines TRBV5-1 with TRBJ2-2, with a possible D match to TRBD1 (5 bases). This CDR3 has 16 amino acids. V gave up 0 bases and J gave up 3 bases, with 12 bases separating them. The germline V gene encodes CDR1 SGHRS and CDR2 YFSETQ. CDR3 coding DNA: TGCGCCAGCAGCTTGGATCCAGGGTCGGACACCGGGGAGCTGTTTTTT. It translates to CASSLDPGSDTGELFF.

CDR3 loop: CASSLKQGGGNQPQHF. The CDR3 nucleotides read TGTGCCAGTAGTCTGAAACAGGGTGGGGGCAATCAGCCCCAGCATTTT. This rearrangement joins TRBV19 to TRBJ1-5; D is perhaps TRBD1 (6 bases). Trimming left V 5 bases short and J 2 bases short, with 16 bases between. Germline CDR1 is LNHDA and CDR2 is SQIVND (reference sequence). The CDR3 extends over 16 amino acids.

V gene TRBV5-1 combines with J gene TRBJ1-2; 8 bases are shared with TRBD1. CDR3 length equals 15 residues. Germline CDR1 is SGHRS and CDR2 is YFSETQ. With 4 bases clipped from V and 6 bases from J, the junction kept 11 bases outside the gene matches. CDR3 sequence (DNA): TGCGCCAGCAGCATAGGACAGGGTTTGTTTGATGGCTACACCTTC. Its protein product is CASSIGQGLFDGYTF.

This clone was seen a single time. V and J are TRBV27 and TRBJ2-1, with D tentatively TRBD2 (7 bases). Germline CDR1 MNHEY, CDR2 SMNVEV (reference sequence). The V and J ends lost 7 bases and 2 bases respectively, with 15 bases between them. The CDR3 extends over 15 amino acids. CDR3 coding DNA: TGTGCCAGCACTGGCGGGGGCAACACCTACAATGAGCAGTTCTTC. Amino acids: CASTGGGNTYNEQFF.

V usage is TRBV7-9 and J usage is TRBJ1-2; 7 positions match TRBD1. Germline assignment: CDR1 SEHNR and CDR2 FQNEAQ (reference sequence). The CDR3 sequence is 16 residues long. The V gene end was trimmed by 2 bases and the J gene end by 1 base; junction bases not matched to a gene: 7. CDR3 in DNA: TGTGCCAGCAGCTTATTCGGGACAGACGATAACTATGGCTACACCTTC. Its protein is CASSLFGTDDNYGYTF.

The V call is TRBV18, the J call TRBJ1-2; D uncertain. The CDR3 is 14 amino acids. V was cut by 1 base and J by 7 bases, with 13 bases left in between. Germline V gene data show CDR1 as KGHSH and CDR2 as LQKENI. DNA of the CDR3: TGTGCCAGCTCACCACGGTCGGACGGAGGTGGCTACACCTTC. Translating it yields CASSPRSDGGGYTF.

This sequence joins TRBV4-2 and TRBJ2-3; 7 bases match TRBD2. This CDR3 comprises 14 residues. V lost 0 bases and J lost 7; bases outside the gene matches: 4. The germline V gene encodes CDR1 LGHNA and CDR2 YNFKEQ. The CDR3 DNA sequence: TGTGCCAGCAGCCAAGATTCGGGGACTAATACGCAGTATTTT. Amino acids: CASSQDSGTNTQYF.

The rearrangement joins TRBV12-3 or TRBV12-4 to TRBJ2-1; D not certain. The CDR3 sequence is 12 residues long. V dropped 5 bases and J dropped 10 bases, with 12 bases sitting between them. The CDR3 bases are TGTGCCAGCAGTGGGCTGGCTCAGGAGCAGTTCTTC. This translates into CASSGLAQEQFF.

This clone was counted a few times. This sequence joins TRBV9 and TRBJ2-1; 9 positions match TRBD2. V was pared by 0 bases and J by 5 bases, with 3 bases of the junction left unmatched. This CDR3 contains 15 residues. Germline V gene data show CDR1 as SGDLS and CDR2 as YYNGEE. The CDR3 DNA reads TGTGCCAGCAGCGTAGGACTAGCGGTAAACAATGAGCAGTTCTTC. This encodes CASSVGLAVNNEQFF.

V and J are TRBV10-3 and TRBJ2-1, with TRBD2 identical over 11 bases. Germline assignment: CDR1 ENHRY and CDR2 SYGVKD. Trimming at V came to 8 bases and at J to 5 bases, leaving 17 bases not matched to a gene. The CDR3 has 18 amino acids. The CDR3 spells CAIHPGASGGPGDNEQFF. The CDR3, as DNA: TGTGCCATCCATCCGGGGGCTAGCGGGGGGCCTGGGGACAATGAGCAGTTCTTC.

J is TRBJ2-5 and V is TRBV19; 8 bases agree with TRBD2. V shed 8 bases and J 1 base; nucleotides not matched to a gene: 9. The CDR3 runs to 15 residues. Germline V gene data show CDR1 as LNHDA and CDR2 as SQIVND (reference sequence). The CDR3 coding sequence is TGTGCCAGTGCGAAGGAGCGGGGGTCCCAAGAGACCCAGTACTTC. Translated, it gives CASAKERGSQETQYF. The whole variable domain, filled in from reference TRBV19 and TRBJ2-5, reads DGGITQSPKYLFRKEGQNVTLSCEQNLNHDAMYWYRQDPGQGLRLIYYSQIVNDFQKGDIAEGYSVSREKKESFPLTVTSAQKNPTAFYLCASAKERGSQETQYFGPGTRLLVL.

The chain combines TRBV4-1 with TRBJ2-3; 7 bases line up with TRBD1. Germline V CDR1 and CDR2: MGHRA, YSYEKL. There are 16 residues in the CDR3. With 1 base clipped from V and 5 bases from J, the junction kept 9 bases outside the gene matches. The CDR3 reads CASSQAARTGEDTQYF. The CDR3 coding sequence is TGCGCCAGCAGCCAAGCTGCCCGGACAGGAGAAGATACGCAGTATTTT.

This chain uses TRBV10-3 with TRBJ2-5; no reliable D call. The V end was cut by 2 bases, the J end by 5 bases, with 9 bases between. There are 13 residues in the CDR3. CDR1 is ENHRY and CDR2 is SYGVKD in the germline V gene. The CDR3 here is CAISEALEETQYF. CDR3 sequence (DNA): TGTGCCATCAGTGAGGCCCTAGAGGAGACCCAGTACTTC.

J is TRBJ2-7 and V is TRBV5-4; D gene ambiguous. Germline V gene sequence: CDR1 SGHNT, CDR2 YYREEE (reference sequence). The CDR3 covers 16 residues. Trimming took 3 bases from V and 3 from J, leaving 19 bases between them. CDR3 protein: CASSSYTPGPDYEQYF. CDR3 bases: TGTGCCAGCAGCTCCTATACCCCGGGTCCTGACTACGAGCAGTACTTC.

J is TRBJ2-3 and V is TRBV2, with 15 nucleotides matching TRBD2. In germline, CDR1 is SNHLY, CDR2 FYNNEI. V shed 9 bases and J 8 bases; nucleotides not matched to a gene: 6. The CDR3 contains 14 residues. The CDR3 sequence: CASGTSGGKLTQYF. The CDR3 coding sequence is TGTGCCAGTGGGACTAGCGGGGGGAAACTTACGCAGTATTTT.

In DNA form, the CDR3 reads TGTGCCAGCAGTTACCCCGGGGGAGGAGTATACGAGCAGTACTTC. Translated, it gives CASSYPGGGVYEQYF. V and J are TRBV6-2 or TRBV6-3 and TRBJ2-7, with a weak D call TRBD2 (6 bases). This CDR3 contains 15 residues. CDR1 and CDR2 from the germline V gene are MNHEY and SVGEGT. V gave up 2 bases and J gave up 4 bases, with 15 bases separating them.

The V and J genes are TRBV5-8 and TRBJ2-2; 10 bases align to TRBD2. Germline values: CDR1 SGHTS, CDR2 YDEGEE. The trim removed 4 bases at V and 5 bases at J, leaving 8 bases unmatched. The CDR3 totals 16 residues. CDR3 residues: CASSVPGLARTGELFF. The CDR3 bases are TGTGCCAGCAGCGTGCCGGGACTAGCGAGAACCGGGGAGCTGTTTTTT.

The CDR3 DNA follows: TGTGCCAGCAGTTTTTCTGCTGTCGGGGAGCAGTACTTC. Encoded protein: CASSFSAVGEQYF. The rearrangement links TRBV27 to TRBJ2-7; no firm D call. The CDR3 covers 13 residues. Trimming left V 3 bases short and J 7 bases short, with 13 bases between. The V gene's germline CDR1 is MNHEY and CDR2 SMNVEV (reference sequence).

The chain uses TRBV27 and TRBJ2-3; 8 bases align to TRBD2. Germline CDR1 and CDR2: MNHEY and SMNVEV (reference sequence). The CDR3 has 14 amino acids. The ends lost 8 bases at V and 5 bases at J; junction bases unmatched: 9. The DNA for the CDR3 is TGTGCCAGCGGATACCGGGGGGGCGGAGATACGCAGTATTTT. The encoded protein is CASGYRGGGDTQYF.

The table lists this clone with a count of one. The chain has TRBV5-4 and TRBJ2-5; tentatively, D is TRBD1 (6 bases). The CDR3 is 15 amino acids. V lost 4 bases, J lost 0 bases, and 13 bases lay in between. In germline, CDR1 is SGHNT, CDR2 YYREEE (reference sequence). The CDR3 sequence: CASSSRTENQETQYF. CDR3 bases: TGTGCCAGCAGCAGCAGGACAGAGAACCAAGAGACCCAGTACTTC.

J is TRBJ2-1 and V is TRBV2, with 8 bases matching TRBD2. Trimming removed 4 bases from V and 9 bases from J; junction bases left unmatched: 11. The CDR3 covers 15 residues. Germline values: CDR1 SNHLY, CDR2 FYNNEI. In DNA form, the CDR3 reads TGTGCCAGCAGTGCCGCGGGGGGAATCAAGGGTGAGCAGTTCTTC. The encoded protein is CASSAAGGIKGEQFF. The full variable domain, in which reference TRBV2 and TRBJ2-1 provide the parts outside the CDR3, is EPEVTQTPSHQVTQMGQEVILRCVPISNHLYFYWYRQILGQKVEFLVSFYNNEISEKSEIFDDQFSVERPDGSNFTLKIRSTKLEDSAMYFCASSAAGGIKGEQFFGPGTRLTVL.

In this sample, this clone turned up once. This sequence joins TRBV4-1 and TRBJ2-7; D gene unclear. The CDR3 spans 12 residues. The germline V and J ends were trimmed by 6 bases and 0 bases, with 6 bases remaining between them. Germline V gives CDR1 MGHRA, CDR2 YSYEKL. Written as DNA, the CDR3 is TGCGCCAGCAGTCAGAACTCCTACGAGCAGTACTTC. Protein: CASSQNSYEQYF.

J is TRBJ1-1 and V is TRBV28; possibly TRBD1 for D (5 bases). V dropped 7 bases and J dropped 0 bases, with 9 bases sitting between them. The CDR3 consists of 13 residues. CDR1 MDHEN and CDR2 SYDVKM come from the germline V gene. The CDR3 spells CASIGGMNTEAFF. CDR3 nucleotide sequence: TGTGCCAGCATCGGGGGGATGAACACTGAAGCTTTCTTT.

The V gene is TRBV14, the J gene TRBJ1-1; possible D gene TRBD1, 6 bases. The V gene's germline CDR1 is SGHDN and CDR2 FVKESK. Trimming took 1 base from V and 3 from J, leaving 15 bases between them. The CDR3 spans 16 residues. The CDR3 here is CASSQAPGKGDTEAFF. The CDR3 DNA reads TGTGCCAGCAGCCAAGCTCCGGGAAAGGGGGACACTGAAGCTTTCTTT.

The chain carries TRBV5-6 and TRBJ2-2; no reliable D call. Germline assignment: CDR1 SGHDT and CDR2 YYEEEE. The ends were cut back, 4 bases at V and 1 base at J, with 11 bases in the middle. This CDR3 is 15 amino acids long. This CDR3 is CASSQDKKNTGELFF. Here the CDR3 DNA reads TGTGCCAGCAGCCAAGACAAGAAGAACACCGGGGAGCTGTTTTTT. Looking up the rest from reference TRBV5-6 and TRBJ2-2 gives the full variable domain: DAGVTQSPTHLIKTRGQQVTLRCSPKSGHDTVSWYQQALGQGPQFIFQYYEEEERQRGNFPDRFSGHQFPNYSSELNVNALLLGDSALYLCASSQDKKNTGELFFGEGSRLTVL.

The rearrangement links TRBV5-4 to TRBJ2-6; D may be TRBD1 (6 bases). The germline gives CDR1 SGHNT, CDR2 YYREEE (reference sequence). Trimming removed 4 bases at V and 2 bases at J, with 10 bases between. The CDR3 is made up of 15 amino acids. The CDR3 bases are TGTGCCAGCAGCCGTACAGGGACTGGGGCCAACGTCCTGACTTTC. Translating gives CASSRTGTGANVLTF.

V gene TRBV19 combines with J gene TRBJ1-4; D is perhaps TRBD1 (5 bases). The V and J ends lost 2 bases and 8 bases respectively, with 15 bases between them. The CDR3 loop spans 15 amino acids. Germline V gene lookup returns CDR1 LNHDA and CDR2 SQIVND (reference sequence). The CDR3: CASSIFGRVSEKLFF. CDR3 in DNA: TGTGCCAGTAGTATATTCGGCAGGGTTTCGGAAAAACTGTTTTTT.